This T cell receptor (beta chain) stems from a study of identical twins. Study-wide points: Modelling approaches yielded underestimates of out-of-frame TCR alpha sharing between monozygotic twins. Fewer insertions marked abundant cord blood beta clonotypes; young adult naive trended weakly, memory not at all.

A universal primer site arose from template switching, and cDNA bore unique molecular identifiers. TCRdb processed the 5' RACE reads anew with MiXCR; each CDR3 protein has one entry. The data hold around 300,000 distinct CDR3 sequences, with about 8% observed a single time. This clonotype showed up many times. Its antigen is not known. The sample was also linked to a second study, of yellow fever vaccine responses in identical twins. That study adds: Twins' vaccine T cell response reportedly seemed partly convergent, partly personalized.

Sequencing was performed on memory (CD45RO+) T cells sorted from blood. The TCR originated in a woman under 30 in good health.

CDR3: CASRHRVGGYEQYF. Here the CDR3 DNA reads TGTGCCAGCCGGCACAGGGTCGGCGGCTACGAGCAGTACTTC. This chain links TRBV6-9 with TRBJ2-7, with D perhaps matching TRBD1 (6 bases). V was cut by 8 bases and J by 3 bases, with 17 bases left in between. This CDR3 region has 14 residues. Per the germline V gene, CDR1 is MNHGY and CDR2 is SVAAGI.